The 10 T cell receptor beta chains in this list originate from one sample, sequenced in a study of T cells in localized non-small cell lung cancer. The data were produced by immunoSEQ multiplex PCR, yet TCRdb's version contains in-frame clones alone and is incomplete. The sample consists of some 50,000 clones, around 86% of them appearing once. The sample consisted of peripheral blood mononuclear cells, taken before any cancer treatment. The source is a man aged 35 to 70 with stage III lung adenocarcinoma.

This chain links TRBV29-1 with TRBJ2-1; TRBD2 is a possible D gene (6 bases). The CDR3 loop spans 16 amino acids. Germline V lookup: CDR1 SQVTM, CDR2 ANQGSEA. The germline V and J ends were trimmed by 3 bases and 4 bases, with 19 bases remaining between them. DNA for the CDR3: TGCAGCGTTGAGGCCTCGGGACTGACCCTTTACAATGAGCAGTTCTTC. Translating it yields CSVEASGLTLYNEQFF.

Only one count was recorded for this clone. The chain employs TRBV27 and TRBJ2-4; 8 nucleotides match TRBD1. The CDR3 runs 18 residues. After removal of 4 bases from V and 0 bases from J, the junction contained 11 bases not matched to a gene. CDR1 and CDR2 from the germline V gene are MNHEY and SMNVEV (reference sequence). CDR3 nucleotide sequence: TGTGCCAGCAGTTCCACCCGGGACAGGTTACTAGCCAAAAACATTCAGTACTTC. It yields the protein CASSSTRDRLLAKNIQYF.

The chain employs TRBV18 and TRBJ2-3; tentatively, D is TRBD1 (5 bases). This CDR3 is 15 amino acids long. Germline lookup yields CDR1 KGHSH and CDR2 LQKENI. Trimming shortened V by 0 bases and J by 2 bases, and 9 bases separated the two germline ends. CDR3 protein: CASSPPRQITDTQYF. The CDR3 DNA sequence: TGTGCCAGCTCACCACCGAGACAGATCACAGATACGCAGTATTTT. Full variable domain (outside the CDR3, taken from reference TRBV18 and TRBJ2-3): NAGVMQNPRHLVRRRGQEARLRCSPMKGHSHVYWYRQLPEEGLKFMVYLQKENIIDESGMPKERFSAEFPKEGPSILRIQQVVRGDSAAYFCASSPPRQITDTQYFGPGTRLTVL.

The CDR3 nucleotides read TGCGCCAGCAGTGTGTGGGGCACAGATACGCAGTATTTT. This sequence encodes CASSVWGTDTQYF. The rearrangement uses TRBV10-2 and TRBJ2-3; D not resolved. The CDR3 runs 13 residues. Germline loops: CDR1 WSHSY, CDR2 SAAADI. V shed 4 bases and J shed 1 base, with 6 bases lying between them.

V usage is TRBV7-8 and J usage is TRBJ2-5; 10 bases align to TRBD1. The CDR3 has 15 amino acids. V gave up 0 bases and J gave up 4 bases; unmatched junction bases: 2. CDR1 and CDR2 from the germline V gene are SGHVS and FQNEAQ. CDR3 coding DNA: TGTGCCAGCAGCTTAGCCGGGACAGGGGTAGAGACCCAGTACTTC. Protein product: CASSLAGTGVETQYF.

In DNA form, the CDR3 reads TGTGCCAGCAGTGACACGACCACCTCGGACACCGGGGAGCTGTTTTTT. It is translated as CASSDTTTSDTGELFF. The chain couples TRBV6-4 to TRBJ2-2; D is unresolved. Per germline, CDR1 MRHNA and CDR2 SNTAGT. The CDR3 runs 16 residues. Trimming pared 2 bases from V and 3 bases from J, leaving 13 bases between.

The J gene is TRBJ2-7, the V gene TRBV18; 7 bases line up with TRBD2. J gave up 3 bases and V 5 bases, and 13 bases lay outside the gene matches. Germline V gene sequence: CDR1 KGHSH, CDR2 LQKENI. The CDR3 length is 16 residues. The CDR3, as DNA: TGTGCCAGCTCATGGTTCGGGGGGTTAAAAATCTACGAGCAGTACTTC. It encodes CASSWFGGLKIYEQYF.

The chain is built from TRBV4-1 and TRBJ2-2; D unresolved. The CDR3 covers 14 residues. Germline loops: CDR1 MGHRA, CDR2 YSYEKL. The V gene lost 5 bases and the J gene lost 5 bases, with 12 bases spanning the gap. The CDR3 loop reads CASSLRPLTGELFF. For the CDR3, the DNA is TGCGCCAGCAGCTTACGTCCCCTTACCGGGGAGCTGTTTTTT.

The chain's CDR3 is CASRYGNTEAFF. The CDR3, as DNA: TGTGCCAGTAGATACGGGAACACTGAAGCTTTCTTT. The V call is TRBV19, the J call TRBJ1-1, with unresolved D. V was pared by 6 bases and J by 1 base, with 6 bases between. Looked up from germline, CDR1 is LNHDA and CDR2 is SQIVND (reference sequence). The CDR3 consists of 12 residues.

This chain links TRBV5-4 with TRBJ2-5; possible D gene TRBD1, 6 bases. The CDR3 has 15 amino acids. The V end was cut by 7 bases, the J end by 0 bases, with 16 bases between. Germline CDR1 reads SGHNT; CDR2 reads YYREEE (reference sequence). The CDR3 loop reads CASHRGDRNQETQYF. CDR3 nucleotides: TGTGCCAGCCACCGTGGCGACAGGAACCAAGAGACCCAGTACTTC.